This T cell receptor beta chain was retrieved from a study of cytomegalovirus exposure and HLA in healthy donors. Germline CDR1 reads MNHEY; CDR2 reads SVGAGI. Losses at the gene ends were 4 bases for V and 2 bases for J; bases not matched to a gene: 6. The CDR3 loop spans 15 amino acids. 60 Vbeta and 13 Jbeta primers were used in PCR. Profiling relied on immunoSEQ multiplex PCR, and the TCRdb table lists in-frame clones only, not all of them. The sample has 95,000 to 150,000 clones; approximately 80% are singletons. What was sequenced was PBMCs. The sequence was collected from a human donor in good health. This sequence joins TRBV6-5 and TRBJ2-7; 9 nucleotides agree with TRBD1. The CDR3 region is CASSSLGTGTYEQYF. In DNA, the CDR3 is TGTGCCAGCAGTTCTCTCGGGACAGGGACCTACGAGCAGTACTTC.